Following are 17 T cell receptor beta chains from one sample sequenced in a study of T cell responses to AZD1222 COVID-19 vaccine. Profiling relied on immunoSEQ multiplex PCR, and the TCRdb table lists in-frame clones only, not all of them. In the table there are about 76,000 clones, about nine tenths of which are singletons. The input for sequencing was peripheral blood, taken on day 0 of AZD1222 vaccination. The receptors here all came from an adult in good health.

The chain couples TRBV2 to TRBJ1-1, with D maybe TRBD1 (5 bases). V was shortened by 7 bases and J by 4 bases, with 10 bases between the two germline ends. Germline V gene lookup returns CDR1 SNHLY and CDR2 FYNNEI. The CDR3 covers 12 residues. The CDR3 DNA reads as TGTGCCAGCACCAGGGATTCCACTGAAGCTTTCTTT. It is translated as CASTRDSTEAFF.

The CDR3 loop is CASSPGFNQPQHF. CDR3 nucleotide sequence: TGTGCCAGCTCACCGGGATTCAATCAGCCCCAGCATTTT. V is TRBV18 and J is TRBJ1-5, with D hard to call. Germline loops: CDR1 KGHSH, CDR2 LQKENI. This CDR3 has 13 amino acids. The V end lost 3 bases, the J end lost 3 bases, and 6 bases lay between the germline ends.

This chain joins TRBV7-2 and TRBJ2-7; 9 bases are a match to TRBD1. Trimming removed 5 bases from V and 2 bases from J; junction bases left unmatched: 10. The CDR3 consists of 16 residues. The germline gives CDR1 SGHTA, CDR2 FQGNSA. CDR3 in amino acids: CASSDLLRDRAYEQYF. The CDR3 nucleotides read TGTGCCAGCAGCGACCTCCTCCGGGACAGGGCCTACGAGCAGTACTTC.

The chain couples TRBV7-9 to TRBJ2-7; TRBD2 might be the D (7 bases). The germline CDR1 and CDR2 sequences are SEHNR and FQNEAQ (reference sequence). The CDR3 spans 14 residues. The V and J ends lost 1 base and 4 bases respectively, with 11 bases between them. The CDR3 DNA reads TGTGCCAGCAGCTTAGTTCGGGGGGCGTACGAGCAGTACTTC. Amino acid sequence: CASSLVRGAYEQYF. Supplemented by reference TRBV7-9 and TRBJ2-7, the full variable domain reads DTGVSQNPRHKITKRGQNVTFRCDPISEHNRLYWYRQTLGQGPEFLTYFQNEAQLEKSRLLSDRFSAERPKGSFSTLEIQRTEQGDSAMYLCASSLVRGAYEQYFGPGTRLTVT.

CDR3 amino acids: CASSLGGTGRTEAFF. The CDR3 nucleotides read TGTGCCAGCAGCTTAGGGGGGACAGGGCGTACTGAAGCTTTCTTT. The chain carries TRBV11-3 and TRBJ1-1, with 9 bases that match TRBD1. CDR3 length equals 15 residues. Per germline, CDR1 SGHNT and CDR2 YENEEA. V gave up 1 base and J gave up 5 bases; unmatched junction bases: 5.

The chain is built from TRBV7-9 and TRBJ2-7, with TRBD1 matching 8 bases. J gave up 6 bases and V 7 bases, and 5 bases lay outside the gene matches. This CDR3 has 12 residues. CDR1 SEHNR and CDR2 FQNEAQ come from the germline V gene (reference sequence). The CDR3 bases are TGTGCCAGCAACAGGGGGATGGGCGAGCAGTACTTC. As protein: CASNRGMGEQYF. Complete variable domain (other parts from reference TRBV7-9 and TRBJ2-7): DTGVSQNPRHKITKRGQNVTFRCDPISEHNRLYWYRQTLGQGPEFLTYFQNEAQLEKSRLLSDRFSAERPKGSFSTLEIQRTEQGDSAMYLCASNRGMGEQYFGPGTRLTVT.

The J gene is TRBJ2-7, the V gene TRBV6-5; D is perhaps TRBD1 or TRBD2 (5 bases each). CDR3 length equals 13 residues. Germline values: CDR1 MNHEY, CDR2 SVGAGI. V dropped 4 bases and J dropped 3 bases, with 10 bases sitting between them. This chain's CDR3 is CASSWDLFYEQYF. In DNA, the CDR3 is TGTGCCAGCAGTTGGGACCTGTTCTACGAGCAGTACTTC.

The gene calls are TRBV5-4 and TRBJ1-6, with TRBD1 matching over 8 bases. Looked up from germline, CDR1 is SGHNT and CDR2 is YYREEE (reference sequence). There are 14 residues in the CDR3. Trimming at V came to 4 bases and at J to 7 bases, leaving 4 bases not matched to a gene. This CDR3 is CASSLDRENSPLHF. CDR3 nucleotide sequence: TGTGCCAGCAGCCTGGACAGGGAAAATTCACCCCTCCACTTT.

The J gene is TRBJ1-4, the V gene TRBV1. TRBV1 is deemed a pseudogene. The CDR3 loop spans 14 amino acids. This chain's CDR3 is CTSSHWGLGEKLFF. Written as DNA, the CDR3 is TGCACCAGCAGCCATTGGGGGTTAGGGGAAAAACTGTTTTTT.

V gene TRBV5-4 combines with J gene TRBJ2-7; 8 positions agree with TRBD2. This CDR3 has 12 residues. Germline CDR1 reads SGHNT; CDR2 reads YYREEE (reference sequence). V gave up 6 bases and J gave up 5 bases; unmatched junction bases: 4. The CDR3 nucleotides are TGTGCCAGCACGGGGGGGCTCGACGAGCAGTACTTC. It specifies CASTGGLDEQYF. Complete variable domain (other parts from reference TRBV5-4 and TRBJ2-7): ETGVTQSPTHLIKTRGQQVTLRCSSQSGHNTVSWYQQALGQGPQFIFQYYREEENGRGNFPPRFSGLQFPNYSSELNVNALELDDSALYLCASTGGLDEQYFGPGTRLTVT.

V gene TRBV30 combines with J gene TRBJ1-5, with D uncertain. Germline loops: CDR1 GTSNPN, CDR2 SVGIG (reference sequence). V lost 4 bases and J 7 bases, leaving 14 bases between the germline ends. CDR3 length equals 13 residues. In nucleotides, the CDR3 is TGTGCCTGGAAGAACGGCCCTGGGCAGCCCCAGCATTTT. This encodes CAWKNGPGQPQHF.

The J gene is TRBJ1-4, the V gene TRBV5-4; unclear D gene. Germline V gene lookup returns CDR1 SGHNT and CDR2 YYREEE (reference sequence). The V and J ends lost 4 bases and 11 bases respectively, with 21 bases between them. The CDR3 has 15 amino acids. Here the CDR3 DNA reads TGTGCCAGCAGCCGCGAGACCGGCGACATAAACAAACTGTTTTTT. Residues: CASSRETGDINKLFF.

The chain uses TRBV25-1 and TRBJ2-7; D not certain. The CDR3 totals 14 residues. V lost 3 bases to trimming and J lost 0 bases, with 9 bases between them. Germline V lookup: CDR1 MGHDK, CDR2 SYGVNS. The CDR3 loop is CASSDTRSSYEQYF. The CDR3 bases are TGTGCCAGCAGTGACACCAGGAGCTCCTACGAGCAGTACTTC.

V gene TRBV9 combines with J gene TRBJ2-5, with D perhaps matching TRBD2 (6 bases). With 0 bases removed from V and 1 base from J, the gap between germline ends came to 16 bases. The germline gives CDR1 SGDLS, CDR2 YYNGEE. The CDR3 loop spans 17 amino acids. The CDR3 is CASSVGGRERAQETQYF. The CDR3 region has the DNA TGTGCCAGCAGCGTAGGCGGACGGGAGCGGGCCCAAGAGACCCAGTACTTC. The whole variable domain, remainder taken from reference TRBV9 and TRBJ2-5, is DSGVTQTPKHLITATGQRVTLRCSPRSGDLSVYWYQQSLDQGLQFLIQYYNGEERAKGNILERFSAQQFPDLHSELNLSSLELGDSALYFCASSVGGRERAQETQYFGPGTRLLVL.

The CDR3 coding sequence is TGCGCCAGCAGCCAAGTACAGGGTTTTTGGCCTGAAGCTTTCTTT. Protein: CASSQVQGFWPEAFF. The chain joins TRBV4-1 to TRBJ1-1, with D possibly TRBD1 on 6 matching bases. The CDR3 is made up of 15 amino acids. The V and J ends lost 1 base and 6 bases respectively, with 15 bases between them. Germline CDR1 reads MGHRA; CDR2 reads YSYEKL.

DNA of the CDR3: TGCAGCGCCGTGACTAGCGGGAATCGGATTGAGCAGTTCTTC. Its protein is CSAVTSGNRIEQFF. This sequence joins TRBV29-1 and TRBJ2-1; 11 bases are a match to TRBD2. With 7 bases clipped from V and 9 bases from J, the junction kept 11 bases outside the gene matches. The CDR3 contains 14 residues. Germline V lookup: CDR1 SQVTM, CDR2 ANQGSEA.

The chain couples TRBV27 to TRBJ1-4, with D possibly being TRBD1 (6 bases). The length of the CDR3 is 15 residues. Between the trimmed V and J ends, which lost 5 bases and 4 bases, there was a span of 14 bases. From germline, CDR1 is MNHEY and CDR2 SMNVEV (reference sequence). The CDR3 region is CASSTGRGVNEKLFF. The DNA of the CDR3 is TGTGCCAGCAGTACAGGGAGGGGGGTTAATGAAAAACTGTTTTTT.